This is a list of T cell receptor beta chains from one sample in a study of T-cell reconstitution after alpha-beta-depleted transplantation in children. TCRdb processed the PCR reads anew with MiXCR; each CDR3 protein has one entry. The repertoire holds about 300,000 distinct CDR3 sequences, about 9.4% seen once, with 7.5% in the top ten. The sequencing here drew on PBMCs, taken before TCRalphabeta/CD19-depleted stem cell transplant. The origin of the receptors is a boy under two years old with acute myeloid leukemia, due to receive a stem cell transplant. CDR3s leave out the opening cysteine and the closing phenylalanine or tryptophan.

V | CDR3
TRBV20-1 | SAKSGSLTGELF
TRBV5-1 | ASRPSGTGRTEAF
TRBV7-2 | ASSLEETGVGYEQY
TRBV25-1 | ASSGPRTPQETQY
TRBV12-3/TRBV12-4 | ASSFLPQGARELF
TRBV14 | ASSQGGRYAGEQY
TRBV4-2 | ASSQEFRAGDIQY
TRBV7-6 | ASSLGLAGGGSTDTQY
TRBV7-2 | ASSVQTGTGELF
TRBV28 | ASSLLPEGTNQPQH
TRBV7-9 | ASNPTGGWSGELF
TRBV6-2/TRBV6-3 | ASHAGHGELF
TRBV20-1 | SASGQGYEQY
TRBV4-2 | ASRAGTSSRSSYNEQF
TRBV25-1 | ASSKWGGSYEQY
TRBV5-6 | ASSSGLISYEQY
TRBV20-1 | SATDRQGNTIY
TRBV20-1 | SARVGLGMTSMNTEAF
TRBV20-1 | SAAANVRSGGPGRQY
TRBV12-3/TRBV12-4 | ASSLEGGVTYNEQF
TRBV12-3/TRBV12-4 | ASRPGPKASSGANVLT
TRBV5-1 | ASSPGAGPSYEQY
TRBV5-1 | ASSPHELAGMDEQF
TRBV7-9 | ASSFPGANVLT
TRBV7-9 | ASSPRLAELYEQY
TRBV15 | ATSRGGGTSYNEQF
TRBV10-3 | AISDSSSGNTIY
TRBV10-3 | AISEAQGARGYT
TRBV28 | ASSPNRGLAGAYEQY
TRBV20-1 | SARDGGVEAF
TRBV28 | ASSPGLHYNEQF
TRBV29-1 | SVEDPGRRDNEQF
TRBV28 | ASSFTHTQDTHY
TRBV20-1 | SASFGHTQETQY
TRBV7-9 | ASSPTGASYNEQF
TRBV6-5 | ASVQFSGSPLH
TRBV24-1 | ATSDFGQGTDTQY
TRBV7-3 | ASSFTGLSSPLH
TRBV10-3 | AISDAGNEQF
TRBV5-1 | ASSLIRADTEAF
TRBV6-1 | ASRWTSGARYNEQY
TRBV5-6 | ASSFHLGTEAF
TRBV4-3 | ASSQERLNTGELF